This passage covers 6 T cell receptor beta chains from one sample sequenced in a study of cytomegalovirus exposure and HLA in healthy donors. The PCR made use of 60 Vbeta and 13 Jbeta primers. The repertoire was sequenced with immunoSEQ multiplex PCR; TCRdb's copy has only in-frame clones and lacks some. The sample records tens of thousands of clones, around 80% being singletons. Sequencing was performed on PBMCs. The receptors come from a man aged 25 to 40 in good health and CMV-seropositive.

This clone has a handful of counts. This chain joins TRBV11-2 and TRBJ2-3, with D unresolved. Trimming took 0 bases from V and 2 from J, leaving 3 bases between them. Germline loops: CDR1 SGHAT, CDR2 FQNNGV. This CDR3 is 13 amino acids long. CDR3 in amino acids: CASSLDYTDTQYF. The CDR3, as DNA: TGTGCCAGCAGCTTAGACTACACAGATACGCAGTATTTT.

The rearrangement links TRBV5-8 to TRBJ2-3; 9 bases agree with TRBD2. The CDR3 is 18 residues long. Looked up from germline, CDR1 is SGHTS and CDR2 is YDEGEE. V shed 4 bases and J 3 bases; nucleotides not matched to a gene: 15. The CDR3 sequence: CASSPSPGSSGVTDTQYF. CDR3 nucleotides: TGTGCCAGCAGCCCCTCCCCTGGGTCTAGCGGGGTTACAGATACGCAGTATTTT. Complete variable domain (other parts from reference TRBV5-8 and TRBJ2-3): EAGVTQSPTHLIKTRGQQATLRCSPISGHTSVYWYQQALGLGLQFLLWYDEGEERNRGNFPPRFSGRQFPNYSSELNVNALELEDSALYLCASSPSPGSSGVTDTQYFGPGTRLTVL.

This rearrangement joins TRBV19 to TRBJ2-2; tentative D call: TRBD2 (5 bases). The CDR3 has 16 amino acids. Germline V gene data show CDR1 as LNHDA and CDR2 as SQIVND (reference sequence). Deletions cut 6 bases from V and 6 bases from J, with 20 bases between. CDR3: CASSKYRLRDSGELFF. CDR3 nucleotides: TGTGCCAGTAGCAAGTATCGTCTTCGGGATTCCGGGGAGCTGTTTTTT.

V usage is TRBV5-5 and J usage is TRBJ1-6, with D uncertain. The CDR3 is made up of 13 amino acids. Germline CDR1 and CDR2: SGHKS and YYEKEE (reference sequence). V lost 0 bases and J lost 8, with 6 bases in between. Written as DNA, the CDR3 is TGTGCCAGCAGCTTGGAATTCGATTCACCCCTCCACTTT. This gives the protein CASSLEFDSPLHF.

The rearrangement joins TRBV5-4 to TRBJ2-7; weak D call: TRBD1 (8 bases). This CDR3 is 15 amino acids long. V was clipped by 0 bases and J by 2 bases, with 12 bases between them. In germline, CDR1 is SGHNT, CDR2 YYREEE (reference sequence). This chain's CDR3 is CASSLGQGTTYEQYF. CDR3 sequence (DNA): TGTGCCAGCAGCTTGGGACAGGGGACTACCTACGAGCAGTACTTC.

This clone was detected only once. The V gene is TRBV10-3, the J gene TRBJ1-2, with D perhaps matching TRBD1 (5 bases). The CDR3 has 15 residues. CDR1 is ENHRY and CDR2 is SYGVKD in the germline V gene. V was shortened by 4 bases and J by 2 bases, with 14 bases between the two germline ends. The CDR3, as DNA: TGTGCCATCAGTGCGCAATTTCAGGGCAACTATGGCTACACCTTC. The encoded protein is CAISAQFQGNYGYTF.